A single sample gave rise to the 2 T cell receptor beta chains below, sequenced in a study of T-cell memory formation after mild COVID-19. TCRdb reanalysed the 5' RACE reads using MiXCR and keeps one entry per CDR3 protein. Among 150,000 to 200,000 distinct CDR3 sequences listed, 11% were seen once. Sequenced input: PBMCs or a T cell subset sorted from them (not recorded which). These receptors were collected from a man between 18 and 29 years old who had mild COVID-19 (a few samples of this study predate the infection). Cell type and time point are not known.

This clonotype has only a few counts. CDR3 residues: CASSYGREPPDTQYF. The CDR3, as DNA: TGTGCCAGCAGTTATGGCAGGGAGCCCCCAGATACGCAGTATTTT. V and J are TRBV6-5 and TRBJ2-3; D tentatively fits TRBD1 or TRBD2 (5 bases each). V shed 3 bases and J shed 4 bases, with 14 bases lying between them. Germline V gene data show CDR1 as MNHEY and CDR2 as SVGAGI. There are 15 residues in the CDR3.

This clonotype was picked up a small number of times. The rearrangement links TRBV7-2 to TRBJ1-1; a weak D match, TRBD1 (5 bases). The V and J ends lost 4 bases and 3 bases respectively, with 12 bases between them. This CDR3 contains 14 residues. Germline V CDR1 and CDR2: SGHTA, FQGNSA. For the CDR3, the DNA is TGTGCCAGCAGCTCCCTCGGGGGGTACACTGAAGCTTTCTTT. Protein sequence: CASSSLGGYTEAFF.